This TCR beta chain was observed in a study of read filtering for tumor transcriptome and immune sequencing. Study at large: Revised staging placed eight or nine patients in R-ISS I, 15 to 20 in II, about 7 in III. Per sample, TCR-region reads ranged about 4 to 11 million by IR-seq, 85 to 1273 by RNA-seq. Study-level results: About 77% of IR-seq clonotypes had a single read, yet these held approximately 3.7% of reads.

About this clonotype: Its matching antigen is unknown. It may be a read error: a sequence one base away is much more abundant.

Molecular barcoded adaptors covering alpha/delta and beta/gamma chains were used on about 390 ng RNA. TCRdb analysed the reads with MiXCR anew, one entry per CDR3 protein. This sample has tens of thousands of distinct CDR3 sequences, with roughly 19% found just once. This receptor was identified in a donor at least 40 years old with multiple myeloma. The sequencing input was a population of CD138-negative cells sorted from bone marrow.

The DNA of the CDR3 is TGTGCCAGCAGCCCCTACGGTAACACTGAAGCTTCCTTT. This translates into CASSPYGNTEASF. The rearrangement joins TRBV3-1 to TRBJ1-1, with D unclear. The CDR3 contains 13 residues. CDR1 LGHDT and CDR2 YNNKEL come from the germline V gene (reference sequence). Complete variable domain (other parts from reference TRBV3-1 and TRBJ1-1): DTAVSQTPKYLVTQMGNDKSIKCEQNLGHDTMYWYKQDSKKFLKIMFSYNNKELIINETVPNRFSPKSPDKAHLNLHINSLELGDSAVYFCASSPYGNTEASFGQGTRLTVV.